The present T cell receptor (beta chain) was sequenced within a study of blood T cells in healthy people across ages. Regarding the study as a whole: TCR beta diversity, measured per million T cells, fell in a roughly linear way with age.

Each sample had at least 6 million PBMCs isolated. Notes on this clonotype: No antigen is known for it.

With a J-beta primer mix and a sample-barcoded 5' primer, a second PCR ran about 7 to 11 cycles. With 12 random nucleotides, a template-switch adaptor tagged each individual cDNA molecule. MiXCR, applied by TCRdb to the 5' RACE reads, yields one record per CDR3 protein. Of about 970,000 distinct CDR3 sequences listed, just over 50% are singletons. Germline V gene lookup returns CDR1 SEHNR and CDR2 FQNEAQ (reference sequence). V gave up 4 bases and J gave up 4 bases, with 16 bases separating them. This CDR3 has 15 residues. The source of this sequence is a woman aged 60-75 years in good health. Input material: blood. The J gene is TRBJ1-2, the V gene TRBV7-9; perhaps TRBD1 as D (5 bases). The CDR3 DNA reads as TGTGCCAGCAGCTCACTGGGGACGCAACTCTATGGCTACACCTTC. The encoded protein is CASSSLGTQLYGYTF.